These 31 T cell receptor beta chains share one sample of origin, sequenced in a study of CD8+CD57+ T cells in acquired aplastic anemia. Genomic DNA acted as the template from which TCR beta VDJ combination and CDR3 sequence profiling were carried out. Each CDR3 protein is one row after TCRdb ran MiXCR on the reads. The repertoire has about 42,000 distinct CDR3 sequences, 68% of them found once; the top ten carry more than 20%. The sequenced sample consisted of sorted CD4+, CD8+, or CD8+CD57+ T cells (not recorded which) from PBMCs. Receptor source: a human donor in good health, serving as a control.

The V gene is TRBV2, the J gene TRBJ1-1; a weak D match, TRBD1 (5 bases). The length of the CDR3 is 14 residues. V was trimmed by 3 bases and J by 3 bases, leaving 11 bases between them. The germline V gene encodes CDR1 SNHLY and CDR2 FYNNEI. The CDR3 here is CASSEQGLYTEAFF. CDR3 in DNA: TGTGCCAGCAGTGAGCAGGGATTGTACACTGAAGCTTTCTTT.

DNA for the CDR3: TGCGCCAGCAGGGAGGGGAACACTGAAGCTTTCTTT. Protein sequence: CASREGNTEAFF. This chain joins TRBV10-2 and TRBJ1-1; D gene uncertain. CDR3 size: 12 residues. Deletions cut 6 bases from V and 1 base from J, with 6 bases between. The germline CDR1 and CDR2 sequences are WSHSY and SAAADI.

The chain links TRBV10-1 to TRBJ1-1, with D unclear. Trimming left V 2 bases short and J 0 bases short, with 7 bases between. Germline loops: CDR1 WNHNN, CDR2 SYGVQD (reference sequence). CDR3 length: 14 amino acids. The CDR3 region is CASSEGSLNTEAFF. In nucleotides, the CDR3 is TGCGCCAGCAGTGAGGGCAGCCTGAACACTGAAGCTTTCTTT.

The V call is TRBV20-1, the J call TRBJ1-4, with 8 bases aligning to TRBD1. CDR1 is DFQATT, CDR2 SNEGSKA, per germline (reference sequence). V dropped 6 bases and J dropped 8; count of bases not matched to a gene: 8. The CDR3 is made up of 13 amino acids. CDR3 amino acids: CSAPMTGAEKLFF. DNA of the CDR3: TGCAGTGCGCCCATGACAGGGGCCGAAAAACTGTTTTTT.

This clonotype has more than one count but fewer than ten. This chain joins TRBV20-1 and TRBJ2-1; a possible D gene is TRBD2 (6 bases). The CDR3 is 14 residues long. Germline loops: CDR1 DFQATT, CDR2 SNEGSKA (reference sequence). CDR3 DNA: TGCAGCCAAGAATGGAGGGATGCCTACAATGAGCAGTTCTTC. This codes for CSQEWRDAYNEQFF.

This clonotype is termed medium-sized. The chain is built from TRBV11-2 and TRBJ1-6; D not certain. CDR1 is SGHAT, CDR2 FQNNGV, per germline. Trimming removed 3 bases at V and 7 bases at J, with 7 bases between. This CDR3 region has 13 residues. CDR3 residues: CASSLVDNSPLHF. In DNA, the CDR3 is TGTGCCAGCAGCTTGGTTGACAATTCACCCCTCCACTTT.

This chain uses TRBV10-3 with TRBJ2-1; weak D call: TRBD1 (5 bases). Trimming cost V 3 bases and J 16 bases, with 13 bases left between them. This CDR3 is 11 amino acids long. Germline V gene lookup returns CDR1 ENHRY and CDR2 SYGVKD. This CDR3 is CAISDGASGFF. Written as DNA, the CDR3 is TGTGCCATCAGTGATGGGGCTAGTGGATTCTTC.

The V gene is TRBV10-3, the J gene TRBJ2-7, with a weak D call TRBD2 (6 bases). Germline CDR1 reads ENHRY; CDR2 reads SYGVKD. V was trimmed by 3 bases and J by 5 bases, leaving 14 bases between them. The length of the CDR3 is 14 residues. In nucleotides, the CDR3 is TGTGCCATCAGTGAACCCGGGGGAGACAACGAGCAGTACTTC. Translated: CAISEPGGDNEQYF.

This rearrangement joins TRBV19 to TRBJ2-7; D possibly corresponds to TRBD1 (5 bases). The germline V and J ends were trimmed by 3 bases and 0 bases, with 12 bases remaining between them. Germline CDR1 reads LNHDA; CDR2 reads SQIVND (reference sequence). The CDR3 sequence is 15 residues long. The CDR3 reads CASSIGQGSSYEQYF. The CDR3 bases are TGTGCCAGTAGTATTGGGCAGGGAAGCTCCTACGAGCAGTACTTC.

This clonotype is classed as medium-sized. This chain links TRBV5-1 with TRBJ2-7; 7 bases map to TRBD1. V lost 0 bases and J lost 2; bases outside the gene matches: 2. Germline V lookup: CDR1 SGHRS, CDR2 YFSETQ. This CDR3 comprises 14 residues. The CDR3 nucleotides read TGCGCCAGCAGCTTGGGGACAGGTCCCTACGAGCAGTACTTC. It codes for CASSLGTGPYEQYF.

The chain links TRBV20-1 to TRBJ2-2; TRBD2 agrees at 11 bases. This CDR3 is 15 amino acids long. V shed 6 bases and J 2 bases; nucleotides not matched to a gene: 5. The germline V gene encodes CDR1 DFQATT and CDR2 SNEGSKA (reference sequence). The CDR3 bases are TGCAGTGCAACTAGCGGGGGATACAACACCGGGGAGCTGTTTTTT. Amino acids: CSATSGGYNTGELFF.

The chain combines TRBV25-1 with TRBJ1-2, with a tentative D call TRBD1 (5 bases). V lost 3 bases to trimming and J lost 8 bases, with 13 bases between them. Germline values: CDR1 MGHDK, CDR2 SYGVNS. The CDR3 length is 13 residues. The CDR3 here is CASSDFFRDGYTF. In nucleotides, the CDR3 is TGTGCCAGCAGTGACTTCTTCAGGGACGGCTACACCTTC.

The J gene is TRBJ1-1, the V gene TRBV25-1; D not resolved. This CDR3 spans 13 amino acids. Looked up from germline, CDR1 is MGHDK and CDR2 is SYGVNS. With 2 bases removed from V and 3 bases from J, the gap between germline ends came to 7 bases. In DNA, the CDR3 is TGTGCCAGCAGTGAACAGACTTACACTGAAGCTTTCTTT. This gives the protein CASSEQTYTEAFF.

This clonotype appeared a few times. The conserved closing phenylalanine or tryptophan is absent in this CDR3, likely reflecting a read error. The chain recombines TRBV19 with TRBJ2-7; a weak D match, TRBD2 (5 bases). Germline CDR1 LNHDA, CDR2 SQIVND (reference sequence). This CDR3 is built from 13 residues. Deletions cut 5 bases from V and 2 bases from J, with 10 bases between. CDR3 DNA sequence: TGTGCCAGTAGTCAGACGGAGGCCTACGAGCAGTACTCC. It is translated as CASSQTEAYEQYS.

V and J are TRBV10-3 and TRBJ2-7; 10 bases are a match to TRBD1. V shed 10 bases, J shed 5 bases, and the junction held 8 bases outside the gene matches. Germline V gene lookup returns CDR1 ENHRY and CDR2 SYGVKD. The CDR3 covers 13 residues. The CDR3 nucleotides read TGTGCCAGCAGGCCGGGACAGGGGCACGAGCAGTACTTC. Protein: CASRPGQGHEQYF.

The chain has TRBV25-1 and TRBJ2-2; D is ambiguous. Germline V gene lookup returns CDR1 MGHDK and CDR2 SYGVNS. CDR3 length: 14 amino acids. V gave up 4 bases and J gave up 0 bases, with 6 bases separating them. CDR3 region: CASSAYANTGELFF. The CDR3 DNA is TGTGCCAGCAGTGCATACGCGAACACCGGGGAGCTGTTTTTT.

The CDR3: CASSLGGDAFF. CDR3 DNA: TGTGCCAGCAGCCTCGGGGGGGACGCTTTCTTT. The rearrangement links TRBV14 to TRBJ1-1; D might be TRBD1 (5 bases). Germline V gene data show CDR1 as SGHDN and CDR2 as FVKESK. This CDR3 contains 11 residues. The V end lost 4 bases, the J end lost 11 bases, and 11 bases lay between the germline ends. The full variable domain, with the rest looked up from reference TRBV14 and TRBJ1-1, is EAGVTQFPSHSVIEKGQTVTLRCDPISGHDNLYWYRRVMGKEIKFLLHFVKESKQDESGMPNNRFLAERTGGTYSTLKVQPAELEDSGVYFCASSLGGDAFFGQGTRLTVV.

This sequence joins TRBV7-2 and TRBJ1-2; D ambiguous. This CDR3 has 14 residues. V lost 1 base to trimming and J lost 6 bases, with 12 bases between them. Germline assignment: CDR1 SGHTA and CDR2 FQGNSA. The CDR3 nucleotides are TGTGCCAGCAGCTTAGAACTTCCCGGACATGGCTACACCTTC. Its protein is CASSLELPGHGYTF.

The CDR3, as DNA: TGTGCCAGCAGATCTAGCGGGGGGCGGGGCACAGATACGCAGTATTTT. Protein product: CASRSSGGRGTDTQYF. The rearrangement uses TRBV7-2 and TRBJ2-3, with 11 bases that match TRBD2. The CDR3 is 16 residues long. Trimming took 6 bases from V and 1 from J; bases not matched to a gene: 6. Germline V CDR1 and CDR2: SGHTA, FQGNSA.

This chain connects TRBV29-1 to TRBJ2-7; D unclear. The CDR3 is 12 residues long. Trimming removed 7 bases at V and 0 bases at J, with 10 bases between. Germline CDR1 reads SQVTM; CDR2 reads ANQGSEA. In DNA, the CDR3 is TGCAGCGCCGCTGGCGGCTCCTACGAGCAGTACTTC. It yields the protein CSAAGGSYEQYF.

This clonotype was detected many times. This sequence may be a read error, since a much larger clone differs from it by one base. In DNA, the CDR3 is TGCAGCGTTGAAGGGCGGGGGAATGAGCAGTTCTTC. It yields the protein CSVEGRGNEQFF. The chain recombines TRBV29-1 with TRBJ2-1; 7 bases line up with TRBD2. Trimming at V came to 1 base and at J to 7 bases, leaving 1 base not matched to a gene. The CDR3 has 12 residues. Looked up from germline, CDR1 is SQVTM and CDR2 is ANQGSEA.

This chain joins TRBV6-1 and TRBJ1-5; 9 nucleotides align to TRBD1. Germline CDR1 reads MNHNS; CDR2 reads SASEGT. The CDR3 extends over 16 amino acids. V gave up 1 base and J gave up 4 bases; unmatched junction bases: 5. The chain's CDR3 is CASSEGDRDLNQPQHF. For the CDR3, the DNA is TGTGCCAGCAGTGAAGGGGACAGGGACTTAAATCAGCCCCAGCATTTT.

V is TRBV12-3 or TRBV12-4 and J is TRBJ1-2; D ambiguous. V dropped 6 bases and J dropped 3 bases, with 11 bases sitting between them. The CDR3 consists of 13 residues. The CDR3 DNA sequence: TGTGCCAGCAGCTCCCCGGCGGACTATGGCTACACCTTC. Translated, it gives CASSSPADYGYTF.

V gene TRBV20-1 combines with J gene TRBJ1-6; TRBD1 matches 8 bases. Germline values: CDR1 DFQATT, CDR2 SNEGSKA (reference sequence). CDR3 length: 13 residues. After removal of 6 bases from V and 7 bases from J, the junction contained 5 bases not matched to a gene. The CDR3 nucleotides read TGCAGTGCCCACTGGACAGGGAATTCACCCCTCCACTTT. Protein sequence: CSAHWTGNSPLHF.

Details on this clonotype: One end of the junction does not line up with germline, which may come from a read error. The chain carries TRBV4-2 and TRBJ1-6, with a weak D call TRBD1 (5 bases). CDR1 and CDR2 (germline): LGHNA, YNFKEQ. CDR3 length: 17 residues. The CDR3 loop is CASGQDPSGDSMSPLHF. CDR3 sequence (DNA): TGTGCCAGCGGCCAAGATCCCTCGGGGGATTCTATGTCACCCCTCCACTTT.

The CDR3 DNA is TGTGCCAGTAACCTACAGGGGAACACTGAAGCTTTCTTT. This gives the protein CASNLQGNTEAFF. The J gene is TRBJ1-1, the V gene TRBV2; possible D gene TRBD1, 6 bases. Germline CDR1 reads SNHLY; CDR2 reads FYNNEI. The CDR3 is 13 amino acids. The V end lost 9 bases, the J end lost 1 base, and 12 bases lay between the germline ends.

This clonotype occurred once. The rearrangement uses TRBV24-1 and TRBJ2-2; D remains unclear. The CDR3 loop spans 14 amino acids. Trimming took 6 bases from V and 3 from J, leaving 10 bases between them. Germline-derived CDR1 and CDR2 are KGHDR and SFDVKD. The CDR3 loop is CATSPPYDTGELFF. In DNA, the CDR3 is TGTGCCACCAGTCCCCCCTACGACACCGGGGAGCTGTTTTTT.

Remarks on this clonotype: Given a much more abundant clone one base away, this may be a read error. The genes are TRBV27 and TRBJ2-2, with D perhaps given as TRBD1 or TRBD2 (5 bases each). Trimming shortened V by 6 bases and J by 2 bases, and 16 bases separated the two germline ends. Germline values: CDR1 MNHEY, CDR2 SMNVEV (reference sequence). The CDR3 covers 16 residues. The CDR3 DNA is TGTGCCAGCAGGCTTATTCGGGACCTCAACACCGGGGAGCTGTTTTTT. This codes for CASRLIRDLNTGELFF.

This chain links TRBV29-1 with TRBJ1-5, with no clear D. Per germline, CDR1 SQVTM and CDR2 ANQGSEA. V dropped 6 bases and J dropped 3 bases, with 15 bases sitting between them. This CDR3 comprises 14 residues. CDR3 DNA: TGCAGCGTAAGCCGCGGTAGAAACAATCAGCCCCAGCATTTT. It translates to CSVSRGRNNQPQHF. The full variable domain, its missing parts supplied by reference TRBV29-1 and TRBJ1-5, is SAVISQKPSRDICQRGTSLTIQCQVDSQVTMMFWYRQQPGQSLTLIATANQGSEATYESGFVIDKFPISRPNLTFSTLTVSNMSPEDSSIYLCSVSRGRNNQPQHFGDGTRLSIL.

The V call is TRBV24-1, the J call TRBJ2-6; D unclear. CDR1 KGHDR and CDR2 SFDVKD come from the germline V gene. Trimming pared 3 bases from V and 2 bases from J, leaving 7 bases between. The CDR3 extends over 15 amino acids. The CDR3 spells CATSDPSPGANVLTF. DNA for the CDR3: TGTGCCACCAGTGATCCCTCACCTGGGGCCAACGTCCTGACTTTC.

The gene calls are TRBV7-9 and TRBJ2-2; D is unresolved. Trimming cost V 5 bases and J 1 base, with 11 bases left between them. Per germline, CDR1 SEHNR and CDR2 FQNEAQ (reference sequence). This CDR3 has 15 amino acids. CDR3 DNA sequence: TGTGCCAGCAGCCAAGCTGAACTGAACACCGGGGAGCTGTTTTTT. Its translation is CASSQAELNTGELFF.